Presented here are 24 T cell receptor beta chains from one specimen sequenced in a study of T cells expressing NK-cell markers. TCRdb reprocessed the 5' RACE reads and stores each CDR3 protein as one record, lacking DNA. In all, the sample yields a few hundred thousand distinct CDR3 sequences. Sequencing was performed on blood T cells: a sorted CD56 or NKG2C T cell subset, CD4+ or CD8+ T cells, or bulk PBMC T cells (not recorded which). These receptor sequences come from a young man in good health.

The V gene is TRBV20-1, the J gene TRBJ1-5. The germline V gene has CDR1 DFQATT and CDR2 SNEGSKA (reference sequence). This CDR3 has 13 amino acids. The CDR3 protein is CSARSGVTQPQHF.

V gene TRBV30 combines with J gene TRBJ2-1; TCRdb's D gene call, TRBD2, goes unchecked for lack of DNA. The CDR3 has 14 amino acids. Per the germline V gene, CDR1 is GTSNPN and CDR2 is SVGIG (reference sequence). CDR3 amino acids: CAWSTSLVYNEQFF. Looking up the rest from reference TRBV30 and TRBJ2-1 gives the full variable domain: SQTIHQWPATLVQPVGSPLSLECTVEGTSNPNLYWYRQAAGRGLQLLFYSVGIGQISSEVPQNLSASRPQDRQFILSSKKLLLSDSGFYLCAWSTSLVYNEQFFGPGTRLTVL.

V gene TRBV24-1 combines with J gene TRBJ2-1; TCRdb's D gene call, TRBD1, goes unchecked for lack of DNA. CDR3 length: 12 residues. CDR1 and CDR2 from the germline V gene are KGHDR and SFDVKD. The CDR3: CATSDPRQGQFF.

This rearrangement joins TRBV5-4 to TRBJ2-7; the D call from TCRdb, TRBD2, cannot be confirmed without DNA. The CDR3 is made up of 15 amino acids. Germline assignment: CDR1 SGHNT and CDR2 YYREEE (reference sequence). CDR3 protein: CASSSGGGETYEQYF.

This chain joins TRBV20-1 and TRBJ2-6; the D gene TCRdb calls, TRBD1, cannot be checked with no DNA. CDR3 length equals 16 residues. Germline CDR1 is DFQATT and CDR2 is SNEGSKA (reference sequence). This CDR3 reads CSAALGGASGANVLTF.

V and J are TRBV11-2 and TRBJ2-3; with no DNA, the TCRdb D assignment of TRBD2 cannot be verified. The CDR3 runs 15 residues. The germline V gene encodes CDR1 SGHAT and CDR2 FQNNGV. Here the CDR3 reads CASSLAGGMSDTQYF.

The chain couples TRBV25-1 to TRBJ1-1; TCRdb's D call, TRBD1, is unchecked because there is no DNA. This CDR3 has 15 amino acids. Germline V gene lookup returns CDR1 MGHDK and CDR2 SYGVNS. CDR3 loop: CASMGQGNVVAEAFF.

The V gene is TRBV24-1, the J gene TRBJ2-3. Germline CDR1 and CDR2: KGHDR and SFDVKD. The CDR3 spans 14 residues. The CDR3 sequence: CATSPTASTDTQYF.

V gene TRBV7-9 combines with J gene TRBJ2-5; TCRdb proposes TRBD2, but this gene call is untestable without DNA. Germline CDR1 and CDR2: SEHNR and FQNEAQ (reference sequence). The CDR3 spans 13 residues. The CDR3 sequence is CAARAAGGETQYF. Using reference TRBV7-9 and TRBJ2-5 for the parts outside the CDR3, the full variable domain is DTGVSQNPRHKITKRGQNVTFRCDPISEHNRLYWYRQTLGQGPEFLTYFQNEAQLEKSRLLSDRFSAERPKGSFSTLEIQRTEQGDSAMYLCAARAAGGETQYFGPGTRLLVL.

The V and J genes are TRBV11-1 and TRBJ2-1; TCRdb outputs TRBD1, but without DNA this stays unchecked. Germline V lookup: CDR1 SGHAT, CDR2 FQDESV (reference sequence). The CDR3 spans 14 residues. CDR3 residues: CASGRDGFHNEQFF.

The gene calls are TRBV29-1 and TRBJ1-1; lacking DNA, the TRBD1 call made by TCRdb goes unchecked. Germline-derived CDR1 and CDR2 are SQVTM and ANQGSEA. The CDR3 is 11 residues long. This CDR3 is CSVQGSAEAFF. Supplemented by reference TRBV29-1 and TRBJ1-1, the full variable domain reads SAVISQKPSRDICQRGTSLTIQCQVDSQVTMMFWYRQQPGQSLTLIATANQGSEATYESGFVIDKFPISRPNLTFSTLTVSNMSPEDSSIYLCSVQGSAEAFFGQGTRLTVV.

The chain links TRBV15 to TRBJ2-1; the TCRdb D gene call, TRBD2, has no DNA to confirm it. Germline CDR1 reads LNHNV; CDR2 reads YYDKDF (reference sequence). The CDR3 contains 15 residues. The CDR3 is CATSLAGGPIHEQFF.

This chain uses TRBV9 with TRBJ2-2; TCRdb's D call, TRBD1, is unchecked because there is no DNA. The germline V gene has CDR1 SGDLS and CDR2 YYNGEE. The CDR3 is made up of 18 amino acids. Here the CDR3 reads CASSVVGTALGDTGELFF.

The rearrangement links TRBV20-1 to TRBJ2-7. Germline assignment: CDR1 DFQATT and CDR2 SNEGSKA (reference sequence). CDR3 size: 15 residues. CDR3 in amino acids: CSATHSRGTTYEQYF.

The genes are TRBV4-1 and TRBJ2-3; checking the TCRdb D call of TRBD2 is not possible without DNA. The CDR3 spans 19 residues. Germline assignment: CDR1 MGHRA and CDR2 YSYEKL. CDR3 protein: CASSQDLLAGGPGTDTQYF.

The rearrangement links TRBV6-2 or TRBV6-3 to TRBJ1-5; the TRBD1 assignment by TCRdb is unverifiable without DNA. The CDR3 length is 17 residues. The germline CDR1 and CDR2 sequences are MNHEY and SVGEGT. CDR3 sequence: CASRLQTGWMGNQPQHF.

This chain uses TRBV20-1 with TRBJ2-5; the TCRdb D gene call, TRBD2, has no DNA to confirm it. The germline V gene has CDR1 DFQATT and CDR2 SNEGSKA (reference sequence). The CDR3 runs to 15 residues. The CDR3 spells CSARHRTSRQETQYF.

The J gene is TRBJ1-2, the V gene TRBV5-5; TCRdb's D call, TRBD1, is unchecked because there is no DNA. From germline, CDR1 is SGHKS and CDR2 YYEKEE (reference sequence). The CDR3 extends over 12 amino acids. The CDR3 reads CASSPGVRGYTF.

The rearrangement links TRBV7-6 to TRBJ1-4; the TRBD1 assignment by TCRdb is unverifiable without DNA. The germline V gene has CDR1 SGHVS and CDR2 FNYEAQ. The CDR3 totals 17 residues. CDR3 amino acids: CASSSGQHIATNEKLFF.

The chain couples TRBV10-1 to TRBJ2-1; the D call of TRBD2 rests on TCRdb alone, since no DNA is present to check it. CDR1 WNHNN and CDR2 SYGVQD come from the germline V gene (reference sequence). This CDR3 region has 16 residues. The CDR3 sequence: CASSDPETSGKDEQFF.

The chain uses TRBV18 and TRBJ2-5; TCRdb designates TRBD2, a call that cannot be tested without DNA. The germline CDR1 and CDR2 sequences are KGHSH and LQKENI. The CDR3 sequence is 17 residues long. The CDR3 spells CASSPGTSGSGQETQYF.

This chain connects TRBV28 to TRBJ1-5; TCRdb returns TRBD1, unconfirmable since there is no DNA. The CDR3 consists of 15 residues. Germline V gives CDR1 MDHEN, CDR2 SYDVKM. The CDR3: CASSSRQGFNQPQHF.

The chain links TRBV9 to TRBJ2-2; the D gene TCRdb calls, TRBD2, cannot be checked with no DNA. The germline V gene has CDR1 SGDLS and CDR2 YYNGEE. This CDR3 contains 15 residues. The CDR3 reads CASSVGTSGSFVLFF. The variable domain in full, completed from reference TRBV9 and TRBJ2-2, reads DSGVTQTPKHLITATGQRVTLRCSPRSGDLSVYWYQQSLDQGLQFLIQYYNGEERAKGNILERFSAQQFPDLHSELNLSSLELGDSALYFCASSVGTSGSFVLFFGEGSRLTVL.

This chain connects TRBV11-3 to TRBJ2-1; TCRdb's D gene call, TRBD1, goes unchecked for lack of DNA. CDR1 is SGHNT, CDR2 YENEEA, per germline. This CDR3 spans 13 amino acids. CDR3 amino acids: CASSLDSGREQFF.